The clone carrying this T cell receptor (beta chain) was counted a few times. Its antigen is as yet unknown. Generation of TCR cDNA used 5'RACE template switching (which added a universal primer site and UMIs). TCRdb reprocessed the 5' RACE reads with MiXCR, giving one entry per CDR3 protein. The table lists 550,000 or so distinct CDR3 sequences, 15% to 20% of them singletons. The data were obtained in a study of T cells after yellow fever vaccination. Whole-study results and caveats: FACS-sorted repertoires might harbor abundant contaminating clonotypes from the bulk population. Booster sampling recovered most clones from primary vaccination (96% CD4, approximately 88% CD8). Few clonotypes appeared in both CD4 and CD8 compartments.

Deletions cut 4 bases from V and 7 bases from J, with 23 bases between. The CDR3 has 16 amino acids. Germline CDR1 is DFQATT and CDR2 is SNEGSKA (reference sequence). The chain links TRBV20-1 to TRBJ2-1; TRBD1 might be the D (6 bases). The source was PBMCs, collected 15 days after the yellow fever booster vaccination. The TCR originated in a man aged 30 to 39 who received the YFV17D yellow fever vaccine. The CDR3 bases are TGCAGTGCTACCGTCCTACAGGGACGAGTTAAGAATGAGCAGTTCTTC. It codes for CSATVLQGRVKNEQFF.